A single sample is the source of the 25 T cell receptor beta chains below, sequenced in a study of Graves' ophthalmopathy and Graves' hyperthyroidism. The sequenced template was RNA, covering the TCR beta CDR3 region. An initial RT-PCR round employing HTBI primers preceded a second-round multiplex PCR. Each CDR3 protein is one row after TCRdb ran MiXCR on the multiplex PCR reads. The data show approximately 540,000 distinct CDR3 sequences, with less than 45% seen just once and around 4.6% held by the top ten. The source material was peripheral blood or thyroid tissue (not recorded which). The origin of the receptors is an adult man with Graves' hyperthyroidism.

The chain combines TRBV20-1 with TRBJ2-3; D remains ambiguous. Germline lookup yields CDR1 DFQATT and CDR2 SNEGSKA (reference sequence). V lost 1 base and J lost 0, with 14 bases in between. The CDR3 totals 16 residues. The CDR3 sequence: CSARGLAGVSTDTQYF. The DNA for the CDR3 is TGCAGTGCTAGAGGTCTGGCCGGAGTGAGCACAGATACGCAGTATTTT.

The chain uses TRBV7-2 and TRBJ2-3; D not resolved. This CDR3 contains 14 residues. CDR1 and CDR2 from the germline V gene are SGHTA and FQGNSA. The V gene lost 3 bases and the J gene lost 1 base, with 8 bases spanning the gap. CDR3 in DNA: TGTGCCAGCAGCTTCTCTCCCGGCACAGATACGCAGTATTTT. Translated: CASSFSPGTDTQYF.

This clonotype was seen repeatedly, ten times or more. The rearrangement uses TRBV12-3 or TRBV12-4 and TRBJ2-5; D is possibly TRBD1 (5 bases). The ends were cut back, 3 bases at V and 4 bases at J, with 18 bases in the middle. The CDR3 extends over 16 amino acids. For the CDR3, the DNA is TGTGCCAGCAGTTTGGGGCAGGGTGATTTGTTAGAGACCCAGTACTTC. Amino acid sequence: CASSLGQGDLLETQYF.

There are many counts of this clonotype. The J gene is TRBJ2-7, the V gene TRBV5-1; possible D gene TRBD1, 5 bases. V lost 0 bases and J lost 6, with 13 bases in between. This CDR3 comprises 14 residues. Germline V lookup: CDR1 SGHRS, CDR2 YFSETQ. DNA of the CDR3: TGCGCCAGCAGCTTGGCAGACAGCGTCCCCGAGCAGTACTTC. This gives the protein CASSLADSVPEQYF.

A remark on this clonotype: The junction departs from the called germline gene at one end, perhaps through a read error. The V gene is TRBV7-9, the J gene TRBJ2-5, with 10 bases aligning to TRBD2. Germline values: CDR1 SEHNR, CDR2 FQNEAQ (reference sequence). The CDR3 extends over 16 amino acids. As DNA, the CDR3 is TGTGCCAGCAGCACAAGCGGGACTAGCGCACAAGAGACCCGGTACTTC. Residues: CASSTSGTSAQETRYF.

The genes are TRBV12-5 and TRBJ1-1, with 9 bases matching TRBD1. CDR3 length equals 13 residues. CDR1 is LGHNT and CDR2 is FRNRAP in the germline V gene. The CDR3 DNA follows: TGTGCCAGCAGTCGGGACAGGGCCACTGAAGCTTTCTTT. Its translation: CASSRDRATEAFF.

For this clonotype: With a much larger clone just one base away, this may be a read error. The genes are TRBV4-1 and TRBJ1-6, with TRBD1 matching over 8 bases. The V gene's germline CDR1 is MGHRA and CDR2 YSYEKL. The CDR3 is 16 residues long. CDR3 DNA sequence: TGCGCCAGCAGCCAAGGGACAGGGATTGGGAATTTACCCCTCCACTTT. This translates into CASSQGTGIGNLPLHF.

This clonotype has just one count. The chain is built from TRBV10-3 and TRBJ2-7; D might be TRBD1 (5 bases). V was trimmed by 4 bases and J by 2 bases, leaving 9 bases between them. The CDR3 runs to 13 residues. Germline loops: CDR1 ENHRY, CDR2 SYGVKD. CDR3 loop: CAISGDSTYEQYF. The CDR3 DNA reads TGTGCCATCAGTGGCGACAGTACCTACGAGCAGTACTTC.

The chain has TRBV6-4 and TRBJ1-2; D may be TRBD1 (5 bases). The CDR3 extends over 15 amino acids. With 0 bases removed from V and 4 bases from J, the gap between germline ends came to 12 bases. CDR1 and CDR2 (germline): MRHNA, SNTAGT. CDR3 nucleotides: TGTGCCAGCAGTGACTCGACGGGCGGGGGCTATGGCTACACCTTC. Protein sequence: CASSDSTGGGYGYTF.

This clonotype was detected ten times or more. The CDR3 coding sequence is TGTGCCAGCAGCCTAGCGGGCCACTACGAGCAGTACTTC. Protein product: CASSLAGHYEQYF. The chain combines TRBV19 with TRBJ2-7, with 8 bases identical to TRBD2. The CDR3 sequence is 13 residues long. J was trimmed by 3 bases and V by 9 bases; bases with no gene match: 7. CDR1 and CDR2 (germline): LNHDA, SQIVND (reference sequence). The full variable domain, rest sourced from reference TRBV19 and TRBJ2-7, is DGGITQSPKYLFRKEGQNVTLSCEQNLNHDAMYWYRQDPGQGLRLIYYSQIVNDFQKGDIAEGYSVSREKKESFPLTVTSAQKNPTAFYLCASSLAGHYEQYFGPGTRLTVT.

The J gene is TRBJ2-2, the V gene TRBV24-1; D might be TRBD1 (6 bases). This CDR3 has 15 residues. Trimming cost V 6 bases and J 5 bases, with 15 bases left between them. The germline V gene encodes CDR1 KGHDR and CDR2 SFDVKD. For the CDR3, the DNA is TGTGCCACCAGTACCAGGGGCACTGAAACCGGGGAGCTGTTTTTT. As protein: CATSTRGTETGELFF.

The rearrangement uses TRBV28 and TRBJ1-6; D is perhaps TRBD1 (6 bases). Per germline, CDR1 MDHEN and CDR2 SYDVKM. The CDR3 has 14 amino acids. V lost 6 bases to trimming and J lost 7 bases, with 13 bases between them. DNA of the CDR3: TGTGCCAGCAGAGCAGGGGAAGGCAATTCACCCCTCCACTTT. This gives the protein CASRAGEGNSPLHF.

The V call is TRBV7-8, the J call TRBJ2-7; 10 bases agree with TRBD1. CDR1 is SGHVS, CDR2 FQNEAQ, per germline. With V trimmed by 4 bases and J by 3 bases, 6 bases remained unmatched. This CDR3 is built from 15 residues. The DNA of the CDR3 is TGTGCCAGCAGCTCCCCCGGGACAGGGGACTACGAGCAGTACTTC. Amino acid sequence: CASSSPGTGDYEQYF.

This clonotype was counted a few times. The chain is built from TRBV6-5 and TRBJ2-7; a weak D match, TRBD1 (5 bases). The CDR3 is 15 amino acids. V was pared by 0 bases and J by 7 bases, with 16 bases between. In germline, CDR1 is MNHEY, CDR2 SVGAGI. In DNA form, the CDR3 reads TGTGCCAGCAGTTACTCCGGCAGGGATAGTGAGGAGCAGTACTTC. Its translation is CASSYSGRDSEEQYF.

Only a few counts were recorded for this clonotype. The J gene is TRBJ2-5, the V gene TRBV20-1; D unresolved. This CDR3 is 13 amino acids long. The ends were cut back, 1 base at V and 1 base at J, with 7 bases in the middle. The germline CDR1 and CDR2 sequences are DFQATT and SNEGSKA (reference sequence). CDR3 sequence: CSARGPLQETQYF. DNA of the CDR3: TGCAGTGCTAGAGGACCCCTCCAAGAGACCCAGTACTTC.

This clonotype was observed at least ten times. This chain links TRBV6-1 with TRBJ1-2; D not certain. The germline gives CDR1 MNHNS, CDR2 SASEGT. V was pared by 1 base and J by 1 base, with 7 bases between. The CDR3 sequence is 14 residues long. The CDR3 protein is CASSEVARNYGYTF. The CDR3 nucleotides are TGTGCCAGCAGTGAAGTAGCCCGTAACTATGGCTACACCTTC.

This clonotype was detected a few times. The gene calls are TRBV20-1 and TRBJ1-6, with a weak D call TRBD1 (6 bases). The CDR3 has 15 residues. Germline V lookup: CDR1 DFQATT, CDR2 SNEGSKA (reference sequence). With 5 bases removed from V and 3 bases from J, the gap between germline ends came to 14 bases. CDR3 amino acids: CSASDSNIYNSPLHF. The CDR3 bases are TGCAGTGCTTCGGACAGCAACATCTATAATTCACCCCTCCACTTT.

CDR3 sequence: CASSHRDSPDEQYF. CDR3 nucleotides: TGTGCCAGCAGTCACCGGGACAGCCCGGACGAGCAGTACTTC. The chain is built from TRBV9 and TRBJ2-7; 7 nucleotides line up with TRBD1. V was pared by 5 bases and J by 5 bases, with 10 bases of the junction left unmatched. Germline-derived CDR1 and CDR2 are SGDLS and YYNGEE. The CDR3 has 14 amino acids.

This clonotype has a handful of counts. The rearrangement links TRBV20-1 to TRBJ2-5; maybe TRBD1 (5 bases). Germline loops: CDR1 DFQATT, CDR2 SNEGSKA (reference sequence). The CDR3 runs 13 residues. The V end lost 1 base, the J end lost 11 bases, and 17 bases lay between the germline ends. Here the CDR3 DNA reads TGCAGTGCTAGAGGGTCCAGGGTTTTAGTTCAGTACTTC. Its translation: CSARGSRVLVQYF.

This clonotype was picked up a small number of times. The chain recombines TRBV9 with TRBJ1-2, with D possibly TRBD1 on 5 matching bases. The CDR3 runs to 14 residues. V lost 4 bases, J lost 3 bases, and 13 bases lay in between. In germline, CDR1 is SGDLS, CDR2 YYNGEE. Here the CDR3 DNA reads TGTGCCAGCAGCCCTAGCGGGGGAGACTATGGCTACACCTTC. Translating it yields CASSPSGGDYGYTF. The full variable domain, in which reference TRBV9 and TRBJ1-2 provide the parts outside the CDR3, is DSGVTQTPKHLITATGQRVTLRCSPRSGDLSVYWYQQSLDQGLQFLIQYYNGEERAKGNILERFSAQQFPDLHSELNLSSLELGDSALYFCASSPSGGDYGYTFGSGTRLTVV.

This chain links TRBV7-2 with TRBJ2-5, with 8 bases fitting TRBD1. The length of the CDR3 is 15 residues. After removal of 5 bases from V and 9 bases from J, the junction contained 14 bases not matched to a gene. The germline gives CDR1 SGHTA, CDR2 FQGNSA. CDR3 in DNA: TGTGCCAGCAGCATCAGGGGGCGTGGAAACCAGCCCCAGTACTTC. The encoded protein is CASSIRGRGNQPQYF.

This clonotype was counted only a few times. This chain uses TRBV6-1 with TRBJ2-6; 9 positions match TRBD1. The CDR3 totals 18 residues. J lost 0 bases, V lost 8 bases, and 11 bases had no gene match. Germline V CDR1 and CDR2: MNHNS, SASEGT. The CDR3 is CASGRDRAFLSGANVLTF. CDR3 nucleotide sequence: TGTGCCAGCGGAAGGGACAGGGCCTTTCTCTCTGGGGCCAACGTCCTGACTTTC.

The rearrangement joins TRBV19 to TRBJ2-5; maybe TRBD1 (5 bases). The germline V gene has CDR1 LNHDA and CDR2 SQIVND (reference sequence). V was pared by 6 bases and J by 5 bases, with 10 bases between. This CDR3 region has 12 residues. DNA of the CDR3: TGTGCCAGTAGGGCAGGGCGGGAGACCCAGTACTTC. This translates into CASRAGRETQYF.

In its sample, this clonotype was seen many times. The chain has TRBV4-2 and TRBJ1-6, with TRBD1 as a possible D gene (5 bases). With 0 bases removed from V and 6 bases from J, the gap between germline ends came to 9 bases. Germline CDR1 reads LGHNA; CDR2 reads YNFKEQ. CDR3 length: 15 amino acids. CDR3 coding DNA: TGTGCCAGCAGCCAAGAGACGACAGCTAATTCACCCCTCCACTTT. Translated, it gives CASSQETTANSPLHF.

The chain combines TRBV24-1 with TRBJ2-5, with 15 bases identical to TRBD2. V gave up 3 bases and J gave up 5 bases; unmatched junction bases: 9. Germline CDR1 reads KGHDR; CDR2 reads SFDVKD. The length of the CDR3 is 18 residues. The CDR3 spells CATSDPGLAGGPSETQYF. CDR3 sequence (DNA): TGTGCCACCAGTGATCCCGGACTAGCGGGAGGGCCTAGTGAGACCCAGTACTTC.